Following are 30 T cell receptor beta chains from one sample sequenced in a study of cytomegalovirus exposure and HLA in healthy donors. Researchers ran the PCR with 60 Vbeta and 13 Jbeta primers. Repertoires were generated with immunoSEQ multiplex PCR, while TCRdb's copy carries only in-frame clones and drops some. Here the sample spans 30,000 to 40,000 clones, roughly 81% being singletons. Sequencing was performed on PBMCs. All receptors come from a woman aged 35 to 49 in good health and CMV-seronegative.

CDR3 sequence: CASSLGQGRNYGYTF. The DNA for the CDR3 is TGTGCCAGCAGTTTAGGGCAGGGGCGGAACTATGGCTACACCTTC. The rearrangement uses TRBV28 and TRBJ1-2; TRBD1 is a possible D gene (6 bases). V was pared by 2 bases and J by 2 bases, with 12 bases between. Germline V lookup: CDR1 MDHEN, CDR2 SYDVKM. The CDR3 spans 15 residues.

This sequence joins TRBV15 and TRBJ2-1; 9 nucleotides align to TRBD2. This CDR3 comprises 14 residues. V lost 0 bases and J lost 10; bases outside the gene matches: 4. CDR1 is LNHNV and CDR2 is YYDKDF in the germline V gene (reference sequence). The CDR3 DNA reads TGTGCCACCAGCAGAGAGGGACTAGCTATAGAGCAGTTCTTC. Amino acids: CATSREGLAIEQFF.

V and J are TRBV5-1 and TRBJ2-7; TRBD2 is a possible D gene (7 bases). The CDR3 extends over 15 amino acids. Germline V lookup: CDR1 SGHRS, CDR2 YFSETQ. Trimming pared 1 base from V and 1 base from J, leaving 12 bases between. The CDR3 DNA is TGCGCCAGCAGCTTGCAGGGAGGGGGGTCCTACGAGCAGTACGTC. Translation gives CASSLQGGGSYEQYV.

The chain uses TRBV25-1 and TRBJ1-1, with 9 bases that match TRBD1. J was trimmed by 3 bases and V by 7 bases; bases with no gene match: 12. The CDR3 extends over 16 amino acids. Germline lookup yields CDR1 MGHDK and CDR2 SYGVNS. Here the CDR3 reads CASTSWGTGIYTEAFF. In DNA, the CDR3 is TGTGCCAGCACCTCCTGGGGGACAGGGATTTACACTGAAGCTTTCTTT.

The chain combines TRBV7-9 with TRBJ1-4; TRBD1 aligns across 7 bases. Germline V gene sequence: CDR1 SEHNR, CDR2 FQNEAQ (reference sequence). Trimming removed 5 bases from V and 4 bases from J; junction bases left unmatched: 7. The CDR3 is 15 amino acids. The CDR3 loop reads CASSAAGGINEKLFF. The CDR3, as DNA: TGTGCCAGCAGCGCAGCAGGGGGTATTAATGAAAAACTGTTTTTT.

This chain links TRBV2 with TRBJ2-2, with D possibly TRBD1 on 6 matching bases. The CDR3 extends over 14 amino acids. Germline V gives CDR1 SNHLY, CDR2 FYNNEI. Between the trimmed V and J ends, which lost 6 bases and 2 bases, there was a span of 10 bases. The CDR3 loop reads CASSRTENTGELFF. DNA of the CDR3: TGTGCCAGCAGCCGGACAGAAAACACCGGGGAGCTGTTTTTT.

The rearrangement joins TRBV6-4 to TRBJ2-1; 8 bases are a match to TRBD1. The CDR3 spans 15 residues. CDR1 and CDR2 from the germline V gene are MRHNA and SNTAGT. V lost 3 bases to trimming and J lost 3 bases; unmatched junction nucleotides: 4. Here the CDR3 reads CASSEGTGDYNEQFF. The CDR3 bases are TGTGCCAGCAGTGAAGGGACAGGAGACTACAATGAGCAGTTCTTC.

V is TRBV7-2 and J is TRBJ2-1; D perhaps matches TRBD2 (5 bases). The CDR3 spans 16 residues. V dropped 0 bases and J dropped 3 bases, with 12 bases sitting between them. Germline V gene data show CDR1 as SGHTA and CDR2 as FQGNSA. The CDR3 here is CASSLAGSSYYNEQFF. The DNA of the CDR3 is TGTGCCAGCAGCTTAGCCGGATCTAGCTACTACAATGAGCAGTTCTTC.

The genes are TRBV29-1 and TRBJ1-2; a weak D match, TRBD1 (5 bases). The CDR3 loop spans 12 amino acids. Germline-derived CDR1 and CDR2 are SQVTM and ANQGSEA. V was trimmed by 3 bases and J by 4 bases, leaving 9 bases between them. The CDR3 here is CSVDRGIYGYTF. The CDR3 DNA is TGCAGCGTTGATAGGGGTATCTATGGCTACACCTTC.

The chain couples TRBV19 to TRBJ1-4; 7 nucleotides align to TRBD1. The CDR3 is 14 amino acids. Germline V CDR1 and CDR2: LNHDA, SQIVND (reference sequence). The J segment lost 11 bases and the V segment lost 3 bases, leaving 9 bases of the junction unmatched. In nucleotides, the CDR3 is TGTGCCAGTAGTATGGGTGACAGGGTTGTTAAACTGTTTTTT. Residues: CASSMGDRVVKLFF.

In DNA form, the CDR3 reads TGTGCCAGTAGTCAGGGCTTCTATGGCTACACCTTC. Amino acid sequence: CASSQGFYGYTF. The gene calls are TRBV19 and TRBJ1-2; D possibly corresponds to TRBD1 (5 bases). V was pared by 5 bases and J by 4 bases, with 8 bases between. This CDR3 is built from 12 residues. Germline V gene sequence: CDR1 LNHDA, CDR2 SQIVND (reference sequence). The variable domain in full, completed from reference TRBV19 and TRBJ1-2, reads DGGITQSPKYLFRKEGQNVTLSCEQNLNHDAMYWYRQDPGQGLRLIYYSQIVNDFQKGDIAEGYSVSREKKESFPLTVTSAQKNPTAFYLCASSQGFYGYTFGSGTRLTVV.

The chain joins TRBV5-4 to TRBJ1-5, with 9 bases that match TRBD1. The J segment lost 0 bases and the V segment lost 6 bases, leaving 13 bases of the junction unmatched. The CDR3 is 18 amino acids. CDR1 is SGHNT and CDR2 is YYREEE in the germline V gene (reference sequence). The CDR3 sequence: CASTRMGQGLHSNQPQHF. CDR3 DNA sequence: TGTGCCAGCACGAGGATGGGACAGGGACTCCATAGCAATCAGCCCCAGCATTTT.

The chain couples TRBV6-6 to TRBJ2-7; 9 bases line up with TRBD2. Unmatched junction bases numbered 5, after V lost 5 bases and J lost 0 bases. In germline, CDR1 is MNHNY, CDR2 SVGAGI (reference sequence). The CDR3 is 15 residues long. CDR3 bases: TGTGCCAGCAGTAACGCGGGAGGGGGCTCCTACGAGCAGTACTTC. Translation gives CASSNAGGGSYEQYF.

The chain carries TRBV5-1 and TRBJ1-2; perhaps TRBD1 as D (5 bases). This CDR3 spans 15 amino acids. V shed 2 bases and J shed 8 bases, with 19 bases lying between them. From germline, CDR1 is SGHRS and CDR2 YFSETQ. This chain's CDR3 is CASSLRDSTVRGYTF. DNA for the CDR3: TGCGCCAGCAGCTTACGGGACTCCACGGTTCGGGGCTACACCTTC. Looking up the rest from reference TRBV5-1 and TRBJ1-2 gives the full variable domain: KAGVTQTPRYLIKTRGQQVTLSCSPISGHRSVSWYQQTPGQGLQFLFEYFSETQRNKGNFPGRFSGRQFSNSRSEMNVSTLELGDSALYLCASSLRDSTVRGYTFGSGTRLTVV.

The chain uses TRBV10-3 and TRBJ1-1, with D uncertain. The germline gives CDR1 ENHRY, CDR2 SYGVKD. Deletions cut 7 bases from V and 0 bases from J, with 9 bases between. CDR3 length: 13 amino acids. The CDR3: CAINSPMNTEAFF. For the CDR3, the DNA is TGTGCCATCAACTCACCGATGAACACTGAAGCTTTCTTT.

This clone was seen only once. The J gene is TRBJ1-1, the V gene TRBV5-1, with a possible D match to TRBD1 (6 bases). Per the germline V gene, CDR1 is SGHRS and CDR2 is YFSETQ. This CDR3 has 14 amino acids. V gave up 5 bases and J gave up 4 bases, with 15 bases separating them. The CDR3 coding sequence is TGCGCCAGCAGAGGCGTGGGGGGGGCCACTGAAGCTTTCTTT. Encoded protein: CASRGVGGATEAFF.

This clone showed up just once. In DNA form, the CDR3 reads TGTGCCAGCAGCTTTGAACTCGGAGAGACCCAGTACTTC. Protein sequence: CASSFELGETQYF. The rearrangement links TRBV11-1 to TRBJ2-5; D gene uncertain. CDR1 is SGHAT and CDR2 is FQDESV in the germline V gene (reference sequence). This CDR3 is 13 amino acids long. Trimming took 3 bases from V and 4 from J, leaving 9 bases between them.

This clone was recorded once. The chain employs TRBV19 and TRBJ1-2; D is undetermined. Germline V gives CDR1 LNHDA, CDR2 SQIVND (reference sequence). Trimming removed 0 bases at V and 4 bases at J, with 6 bases between. The length of the CDR3 is 13 residues. The CDR3 reads CASSIEEGYGYTF. DNA of the CDR3: TGTGCCAGTAGTATAGAGGAGGGCTATGGCTACACCTTC. The full variable domain, completed using reference TRBV19 and TRBJ1-2, is DGGITQSPKYLFRKEGQNVTLSCEQNLNHDAMYWYRQDPGQGLRLIYYSQIVNDFQKGDIAEGYSVSREKKESFPLTVTSAQKNPTAFYLCASSIEEGYGYTFGSGTRLTVV.

The chain links TRBV18 to TRBJ2-3; D perhaps matches TRBD2 (6 bases). V lost 1 base and J lost 2, with 13 bases in between. The germline gives CDR1 KGHSH, CDR2 LQKENI. The CDR3 is 16 amino acids. The DNA for the CDR3 is TGTGCCAGCTCACCACTAACGCGGGGAAACACAGATACGCAGTATTTT. It translates to CASSPLTRGNTDTQYF.

A single count supports this clone. The chain employs TRBV4-2 and TRBJ1-2; TRBD1 aligns across 7 bases. Trimming removed 0 bases from V and 8 bases from J; junction bases left unmatched: 3. CDR3 length equals 13 residues. CDR1 is LGHNA, CDR2 YNFKEQ, per germline. This CDR3 reads CASSQEDRRGYTF. The CDR3, as DNA: TGTGCCAGCAGCCAAGAGGACAGGAGAGGCTACACCTTC.

CDR3 sequence reads: CASSVVAGTSGSFSYNEQFF. CDR3 in DNA: TGTGCCAGCAGCGTAGTGGCCGGGACTAGCGGGTCTTTTTCCTACAATGAGCAGTTCTTC. The gene calls are TRBV9 and TRBJ2-1, with 12 bases lining up with TRBD2. This CDR3 has 20 residues. V lost 0 bases, J lost 1 base, and 11 bases stayed unmatched. CDR1 and CDR2 from the germline V gene are SGDLS and YYNGEE. The variable domain in full, with the rest retrieved from reference TRBV9 and TRBJ2-1, is DSGVTQTPKHLITATGQRVTLRCSPRSGDLSVYWYQQSLDQGLQFLIQYYNGEERAKGNILERFSAQQFPDLHSELNLSSLELGDSALYFCASSVVAGTSGSFSYNEQFFGPGTRLTVL.

The sample holds one count of this clone. The chain carries TRBV19 and TRBJ1-1; D gene ambiguous. Per the germline V gene, CDR1 is LNHDA and CDR2 is SQIVND (reference sequence). This CDR3 has 13 amino acids. Between the trimmed V and J ends, which lost 6 bases and 0 bases, there was a span of 8 bases. This CDR3 reads CASSSYMNTEAFF. DNA for the CDR3: TGTGCCAGTAGCAGTTACATGAACACTGAAGCTTTCTTT.

The rearrangement joins TRBV21-1 to TRBJ1-2; TRBD1 is the table's D call, not checked against the DNA. TRBV21-1 is assigned pseudogene status. The CDR3 consists of 16 residues. The CDR3 DNA sequence: TGTGCCAGCAGCAAGGAAAGACAGCTATCTAACTATGGCTACACCTTC. Translating it yields CASSKERQLSNYGYTF.

The genes are TRBV11-2 and TRBJ2-1; TRBD1 agrees at 7 bases. With 5 bases clipped from V and 2 bases from J, the junction kept 6 bases outside the gene matches. The V gene's germline CDR1 is SGHAT and CDR2 FQNNGV. This CDR3 has 15 amino acids. Here the CDR3 reads CASSQLQGPYNEQFF. Written as DNA, the CDR3 is TGTGCCAGCAGCCAGTTACAGGGGCCCTACAATGAGCAGTTCTTC.

This clone was counted only a few times. This sequence joins TRBV4-3 and TRBJ2-3; D is unclear. Trimming removed 0 bases from V and 7 bases from J, with 5 bases in between. The germline V gene has CDR1 LGHNA and CDR2 YSLEER. CDR3 length equals 12 residues. Here the CDR3 DNA reads TGCGCCAGCAGCCAAGACCCCTATACGCAGTATTTT. It translates to CASSQDPYTQYF.

This chain uses TRBV18 with TRBJ1-6, with D uncertain. CDR1 and CDR2 from the germline V gene are KGHSH and LQKENI. The CDR3 contains 14 residues. The ends were cut back, 3 bases at V and 6 bases at J, with 9 bases in the middle. The CDR3 sequence is CASSPSTANSPLHF. The CDR3 DNA reads TGTGCCAGCTCACCGAGTACAGCTAATTCACCCCTCCACTTT.

This chain connects TRBV19 to TRBJ1-2; D is possibly TRBD1 (6 bases). From germline, CDR1 is LNHDA and CDR2 SQIVND (reference sequence). V lost 5 bases and J lost 6, with 13 bases in between. This CDR3 is 13 amino acids long. The CDR3 protein is CASSLQGFDGYTF. The CDR3 DNA reads TGTGCCAGTAGTTTACAGGGTTTTGATGGCTACACCTTC.

The gene calls are TRBV7-9 and TRBJ1-2; 7 nucleotides agree with TRBD1. This CDR3 spans 12 amino acids. The V gene's germline CDR1 is SEHNR and CDR2 FQNEAQ (reference sequence). Unmatched junction bases numbered 1, after V lost 1 base and J lost 8 bases. CDR3 protein: CASSLEDRGYTF. The CDR3 region has the DNA TGTGCCAGCAGCTTAGAGGACAGGGGCTACACCTTC.

The V gene is TRBV6-5, the J gene TRBJ2-5, with 10 bases identical to TRBD1. CDR3 size: 15 residues. Trimming removed 5 bases from V and 3 bases from J; junction bases left unmatched: 6. CDR1 and CDR2 (germline): MNHEY, SVGAGI. The CDR3 protein is CASSRQGAAEETQYF. The CDR3 DNA is TGTGCCAGCAGTAGACAGGGGGCAGCGGAAGAGACCCAGTACTTC.

V usage is TRBV6-5 and J usage is TRBJ1-2; TRBD1 matches at 7 bases. Trimming took 0 bases from V and 4 from J; bases not matched to a gene: 8. Germline-derived CDR1 and CDR2 are MNHEY and SVGAGI. The CDR3 consists of 16 residues. Here the CDR3 reads CASSYSKDAGGYGYTF. As DNA, the CDR3 is TGTGCCAGCAGTTACTCGAAGGATGCAGGGGGCTATGGCTACACCTTC.